The text below deals with one T cell receptor (beta chain). These data are taken from a study of T cell changes during pregnancy in multiple sclerosis. Profiled with immunoSEQ multiplex PCR; TCRdb holds only in-frame clones, not every one. The table shows tens of thousands of clones, with 90% to 95% occurring only once. This material consisted of peripheral blood, taken in the third trimester of pregnancy. The receptor was isolated from a female donor with multiple sclerosis, enrolled in a pregnancy study.

The CDR3 DNA reads as TGTGCCAGCAGTTTGGCAGGGGGCGCAGGAGATACGCAGTATTTT. Its protein product is CASSLAGGAGDTQYF. This rearrangement joins TRBV27 to TRBJ2-3, with 8 bases identical to TRBD1. Germline V gives CDR1 MNHEY, CDR2 SMNVEV (reference sequence). V lost 3 bases, J lost 5 bases, and 7 bases stayed unmatched. The CDR3 sequence is 15 residues long.